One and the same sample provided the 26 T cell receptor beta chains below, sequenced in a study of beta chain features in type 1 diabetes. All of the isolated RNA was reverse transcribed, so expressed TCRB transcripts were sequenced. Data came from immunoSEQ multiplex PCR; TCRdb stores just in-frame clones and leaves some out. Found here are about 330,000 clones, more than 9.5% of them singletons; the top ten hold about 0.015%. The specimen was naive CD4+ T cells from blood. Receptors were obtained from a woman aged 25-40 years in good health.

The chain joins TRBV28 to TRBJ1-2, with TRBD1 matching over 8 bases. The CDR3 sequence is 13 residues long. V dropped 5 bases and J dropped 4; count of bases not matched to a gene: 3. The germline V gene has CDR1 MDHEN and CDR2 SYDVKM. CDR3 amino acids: CASSPGTGYGYTF. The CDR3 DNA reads TGTGCCAGCAGTCCCGGGACAGGCTATGGCTACACCTTC.

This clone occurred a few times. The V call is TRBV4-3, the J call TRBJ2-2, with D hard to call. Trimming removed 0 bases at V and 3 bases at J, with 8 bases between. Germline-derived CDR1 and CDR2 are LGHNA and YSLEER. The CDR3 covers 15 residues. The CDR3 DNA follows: TGCGCCAGCAGCCAAGATGCGGTTTACACCGGGGAGCTGTTTTTT. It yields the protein CASSQDAVYTGELFF.

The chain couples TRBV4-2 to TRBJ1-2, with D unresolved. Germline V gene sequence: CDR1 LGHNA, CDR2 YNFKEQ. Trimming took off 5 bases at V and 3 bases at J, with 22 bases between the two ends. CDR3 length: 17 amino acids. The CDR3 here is CASSVIGRPLEDYGYTF. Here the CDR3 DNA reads TGTGCCAGCAGCGTGATTGGCAGGCCCTTAGAAGACTATGGCTACACCTTC.

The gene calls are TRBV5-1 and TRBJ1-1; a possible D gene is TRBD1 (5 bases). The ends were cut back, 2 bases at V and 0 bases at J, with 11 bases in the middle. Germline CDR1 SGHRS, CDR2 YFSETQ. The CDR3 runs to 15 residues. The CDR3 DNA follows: TGCGCCAGCAGCTTCTCGACAGTTCTGAACACTGAAGCTTTCTTT. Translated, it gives CASSFSTVLNTEAFF.

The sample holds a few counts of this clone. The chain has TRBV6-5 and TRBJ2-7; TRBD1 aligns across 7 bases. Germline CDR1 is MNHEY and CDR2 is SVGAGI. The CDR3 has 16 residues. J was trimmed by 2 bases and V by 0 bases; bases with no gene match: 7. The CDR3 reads CASSYSSAGGPYEQYF. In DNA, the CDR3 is TGTGCCAGCAGTTACTCGAGCGCAGGGGGACCCTACGAGCAGTACTTC.

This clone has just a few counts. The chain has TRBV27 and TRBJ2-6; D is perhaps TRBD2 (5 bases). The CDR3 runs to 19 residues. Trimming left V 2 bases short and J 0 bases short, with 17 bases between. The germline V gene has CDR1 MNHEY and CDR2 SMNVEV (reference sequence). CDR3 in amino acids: CASSLRLGSIGSGANVLTF. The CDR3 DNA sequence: TGTGCCAGCAGTTTACGGTTGGGGAGTATAGGCTCTGGGGCCAACGTCCTGACTTTC.

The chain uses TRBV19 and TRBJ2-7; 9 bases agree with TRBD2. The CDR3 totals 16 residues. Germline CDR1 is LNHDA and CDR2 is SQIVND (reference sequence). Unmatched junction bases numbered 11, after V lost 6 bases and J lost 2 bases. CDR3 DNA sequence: TGTGCCAGTAGAACGATAGGGGCTAGCGGGACCTACGAGCAGTACTTC. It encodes CASRTIGASGTYEQYF.

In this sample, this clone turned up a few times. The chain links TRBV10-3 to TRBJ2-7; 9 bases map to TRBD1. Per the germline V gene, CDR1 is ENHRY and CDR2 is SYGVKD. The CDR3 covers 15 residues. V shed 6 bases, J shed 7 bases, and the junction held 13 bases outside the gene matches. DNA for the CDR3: TGTGCCATCAGAGAACAGGGGGCGGCCATGGAGGAGCAGTACTTC. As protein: CAIREQGAAMEEQYF.

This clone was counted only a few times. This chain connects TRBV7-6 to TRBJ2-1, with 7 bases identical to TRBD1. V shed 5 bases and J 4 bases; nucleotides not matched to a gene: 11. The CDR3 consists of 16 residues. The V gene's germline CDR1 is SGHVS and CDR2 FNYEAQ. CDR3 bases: TGTGCCAGCAGCCCCAGACAGGGTACTTTTTACAATGAGCAGTTCTTC. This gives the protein CASSPRQGTFYNEQFF.

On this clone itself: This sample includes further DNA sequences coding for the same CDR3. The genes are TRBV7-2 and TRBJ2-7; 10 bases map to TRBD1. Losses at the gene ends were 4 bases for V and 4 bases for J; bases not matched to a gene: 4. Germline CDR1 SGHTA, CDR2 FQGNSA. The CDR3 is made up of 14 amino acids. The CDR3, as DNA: TGTGCCAGCAGCTGGACAGGGGGGAGGTACGAGCAGTACTTC. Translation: CASSWTGGRYEQYF.

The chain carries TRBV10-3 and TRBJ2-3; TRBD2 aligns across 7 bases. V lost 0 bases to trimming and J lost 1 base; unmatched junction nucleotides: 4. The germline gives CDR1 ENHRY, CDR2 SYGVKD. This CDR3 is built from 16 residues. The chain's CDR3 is CAISESGLAGTDTQYF. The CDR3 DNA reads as TGTGCCATCAGTGAGTCGGGTCTAGCGGGCACAGATACGCAGTATTTT.

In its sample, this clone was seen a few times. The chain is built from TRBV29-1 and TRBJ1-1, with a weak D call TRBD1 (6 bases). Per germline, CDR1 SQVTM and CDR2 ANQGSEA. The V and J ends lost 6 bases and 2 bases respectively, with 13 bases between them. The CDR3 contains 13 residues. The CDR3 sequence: CSVSGQINTEAFF. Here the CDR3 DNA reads TGCAGCGTCTCCGGACAGATTAACACTGAAGCTTTCTTT.

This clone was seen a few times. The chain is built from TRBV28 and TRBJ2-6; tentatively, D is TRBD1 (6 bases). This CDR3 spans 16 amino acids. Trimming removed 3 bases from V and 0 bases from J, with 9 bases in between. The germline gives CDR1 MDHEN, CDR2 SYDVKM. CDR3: CASSFADSSGANVLTF. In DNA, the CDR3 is TGTGCCAGCAGTTTCGCGGACAGCTCTGGGGCCAACGTCCTGACTTTC. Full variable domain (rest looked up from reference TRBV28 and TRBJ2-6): DVKVTQSSRYLVKRTGEKVFLECVQDMDHENMFWYRQDPGLGLRLIYFSYDVKMKEKGDIPEGYSVSREKKERFSLILESASTNQTSMYLCASSFADSSGANVLTFGAGSRLTVL.

The CDR3 DNA follows: TGTGCCAGCAGTCCCGGGACAGGGGGCGGCTACACCTTC. It translates to CASSPGTGGGYTF. This chain connects TRBV6-5 to TRBJ1-2; TRBD1 aligns across 12 bases. This CDR3 is 13 amino acids long. Germline assignment: CDR1 MNHEY and CDR2 SVGAGI. With 5 bases clipped from V and 8 bases from J, the junction kept 3 bases outside the gene matches.

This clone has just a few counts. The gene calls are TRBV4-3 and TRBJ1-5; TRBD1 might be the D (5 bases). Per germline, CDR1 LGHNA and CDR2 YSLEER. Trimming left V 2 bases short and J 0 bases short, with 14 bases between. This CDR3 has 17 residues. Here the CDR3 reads CASSQHWGDYSNQPQHF. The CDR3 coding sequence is TGCGCCAGCAGCCAACATTGGGGGGATTATAGCAATCAGCCCCAGCATTTT.

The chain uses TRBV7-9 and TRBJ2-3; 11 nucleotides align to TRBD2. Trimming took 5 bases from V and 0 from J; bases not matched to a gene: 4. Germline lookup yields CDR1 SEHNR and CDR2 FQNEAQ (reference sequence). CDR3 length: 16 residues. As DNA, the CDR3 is TGTGCCAGCAGCCCTAGCGGGAGGCCCAGCACAGATACGCAGTATTTT. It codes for CASSPSGRPSTDTQYF.

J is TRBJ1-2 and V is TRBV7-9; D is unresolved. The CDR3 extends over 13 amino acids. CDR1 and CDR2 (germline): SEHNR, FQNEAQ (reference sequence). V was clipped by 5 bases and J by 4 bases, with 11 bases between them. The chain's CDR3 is CASSPSELYGYTF. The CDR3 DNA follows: TGTGCCAGCAGCCCTTCGGAGCTCTATGGCTACACCTTC.

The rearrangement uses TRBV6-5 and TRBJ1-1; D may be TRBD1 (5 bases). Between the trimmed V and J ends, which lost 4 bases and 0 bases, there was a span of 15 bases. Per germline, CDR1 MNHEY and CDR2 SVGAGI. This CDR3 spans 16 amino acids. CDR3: CASSSGGKGMNTEAFF. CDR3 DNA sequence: TGTGCCAGCAGTTCCGGCGGTAAGGGGATGAACACTGAAGCTTTCTTT.

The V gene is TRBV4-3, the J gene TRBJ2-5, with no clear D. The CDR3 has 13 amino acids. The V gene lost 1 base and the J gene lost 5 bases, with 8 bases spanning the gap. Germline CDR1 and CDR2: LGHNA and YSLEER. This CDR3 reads CASSQAQAETQYF. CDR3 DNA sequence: TGCGCCAGCAGCCAAGCACAAGCGGAGACCCAGTACTTC.

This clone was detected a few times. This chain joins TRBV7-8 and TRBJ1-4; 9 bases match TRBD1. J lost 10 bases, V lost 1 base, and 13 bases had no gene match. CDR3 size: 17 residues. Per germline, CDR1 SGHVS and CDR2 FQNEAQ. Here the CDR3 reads CASSLGTGAAVYAKLFF. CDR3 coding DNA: TGTGCCAGCAGCTTAGGGACAGGGGCAGCAGTATACGCAAAACTGTTTTTT.

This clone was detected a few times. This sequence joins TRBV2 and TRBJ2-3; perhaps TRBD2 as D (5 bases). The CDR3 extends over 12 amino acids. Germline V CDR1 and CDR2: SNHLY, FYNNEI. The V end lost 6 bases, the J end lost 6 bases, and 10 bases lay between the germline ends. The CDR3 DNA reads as TGTGCCAGCAGGGGAGACGTGGATACGCAGTATTTT. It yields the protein CASRGDVDTQYF.

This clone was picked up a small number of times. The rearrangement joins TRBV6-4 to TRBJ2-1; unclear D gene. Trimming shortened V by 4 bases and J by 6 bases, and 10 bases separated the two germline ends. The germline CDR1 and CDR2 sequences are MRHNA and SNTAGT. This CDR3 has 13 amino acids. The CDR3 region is CASSVNSLNEQFF. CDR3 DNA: TGTGCCAGCAGTGTGAACTCACTCAATGAGCAGTTCTTC.

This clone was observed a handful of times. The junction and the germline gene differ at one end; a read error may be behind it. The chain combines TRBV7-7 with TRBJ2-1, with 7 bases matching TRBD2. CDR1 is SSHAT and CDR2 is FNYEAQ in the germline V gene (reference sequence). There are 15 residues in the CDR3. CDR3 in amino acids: CASSESQRGNNEQFF. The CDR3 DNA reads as TGTGCTAGCAGCGAATCCCAGCGGGGAAACAATGAGCAGTTCTTC.

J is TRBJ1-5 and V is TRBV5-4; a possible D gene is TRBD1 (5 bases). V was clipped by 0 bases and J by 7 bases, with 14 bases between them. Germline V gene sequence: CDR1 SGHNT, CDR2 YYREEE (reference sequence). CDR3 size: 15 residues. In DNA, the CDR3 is TGTGCCAGCAGCTTGGCCTTTGTAGGGGCGCAGCCCCAGCATTTT. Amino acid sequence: CASSLAFVGAQPQHF. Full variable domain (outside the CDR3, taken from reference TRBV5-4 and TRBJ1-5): ETGVTQSPTHLIKTRGQQVTLRCSSQSGHNTVSWYQQALGQGPQFIFQYYREEENGRGNFPPRFSGLQFPNYSSELNVNALELDDSALYLCASSLAFVGAQPQHFGDGTRLSIL.

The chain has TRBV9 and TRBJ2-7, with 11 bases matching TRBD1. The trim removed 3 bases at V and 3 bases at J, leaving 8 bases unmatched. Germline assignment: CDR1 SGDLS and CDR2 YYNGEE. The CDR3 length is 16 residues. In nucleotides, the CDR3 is TGTGCCAGCAGCGAGGGAGGGACAGGGGGTTTCTACGAGCAGTACTTC. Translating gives CASSEGGTGGFYEQYF.

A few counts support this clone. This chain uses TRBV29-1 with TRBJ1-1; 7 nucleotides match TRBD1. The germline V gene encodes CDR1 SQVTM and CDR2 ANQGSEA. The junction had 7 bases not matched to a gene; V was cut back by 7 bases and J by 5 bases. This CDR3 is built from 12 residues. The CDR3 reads CSGLQGRTEAFF. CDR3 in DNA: TGCAGCGGGTTACAGGGGAGGACTGAAGCTTTCTTT.